Listed below are T cell receptor beta chains from one sample, sequenced in a study of T cell changes during pregnancy in multiple sclerosis. The assay was immunoSEQ multiplex PCR, and TCRdb's table has in-frame clones only and misses some. The sample records some 100,000 clones, about 90% being singletons. Sequencing used peripheral blood, obtained after pregnancy. The receptors here all came from a female donor with multiple sclerosis, enrolled in a pregnancy study. Each CDR3 is given with its conserved first and last residue. Fields, in order: V gene, J gene, D gene, clone size, CDR3 protein, CDR3 DNA. D genes are given only for firm matches. Clone size is given for some rows only: seen once, a few or many times, or a class if the clone is expanded.

>TRBV11-2|TRBJ2-5|TRBD2|NA
CASRPPGLAWETQYF
TGTGCCAGCAGACCTCCGGGACTAGCTTGGGAGACCCAGTACTTC
>TRBV5-1|TRBJ2-7|NA|NA
CASSDNVFGTSGVSYEQYF
TGCGCCAGCAGCGACAACGTGTTCGGGACTTCGGGGGTTTCCTACGAGCAGTACTTC
>TRBV5-6|TRBJ2-2|NA|NA
CASSATQGSGGELFF
TGTGCCAGCAGCGCAACGCAGGGAAGTGGCGGGGAGCTGTTTTTT
>TRBV4-2|TRBJ2-3|TRBD2|NA
CASSPPRTSGITDTQYF
TGTGCCAGCAGCCCCCCGAGGACTAGCGGGATCACAGATACGCAGTATTTT
>TRBV10-3|TRBJ1-1|TRBD1|once
CAIRTGQGDTEAFF
TGTGCCATCAGGACCGGACAGGGTGACACTGAAGCTTTCTTT
>TRBV28|TRBJ1-1|NA|NA
CASSSDREVYTEAFF
TGTGCCAGCAGCTCTGACCGGGAAGTGTACACTGAAGCTTTCTTT
>TRBV28|TRBJ2-7|TRBD2|NA
CASSLTSGTSKYF
TGTGCCAGCAGTTTAACTAGCGGGACCAGCAAGTACTTC
>TRBV15|TRBJ2-2|TRBD2|NA
CATSRAGSLLAGGTGELFF
TGTGCCACCAGCAGAGCGGGGTCGTTGCTAGCGGGAGGCACCGGGGAGCTGTTTTTT
>TRBV7-9|TRBJ2-2|NA|NA
CASSLRGADFGGELFF
TGTGCCAGCAGCTTACGGGGGGCAGACTTTGGCGGGGAGCTGTTTTTT
>TRBV5-6|TRBJ1-2|NA|NA
CASSFGGGYGYTF
TGTGCCAGCAGCTTCGGTGGGGGGTATGGCTACACCTTC
>TRBV15|TRBJ1-2|NA|few
CATSRRREVGYTF
TGTGCCACCAGCAGACGCAGGGAAGTGGGCTACACCTTC
>TRBV9|TRBJ2-3|TRBD1|NA
CASSEGQSDTQYF
TGTGCCAGCAGCGAGGGACAGTCAGATACGCAGTATTTT
>TRBV5-1|TRBJ2-5|NA|NA
CASREGYAGRTAQYF
TGCGCCAGCAGGGAGGGGTATGCGGGACGAACGGCCCAGTACTTC
>TRBV4-1|TRBJ2-7|NA|few
CASSQDRGNYEQYF
TGCGCCAGCAGCCAAGATAGGGGCAACTACGAGCAGTACTTC
>TRBV28|TRBJ1-6|NA|NA
CASSLLGPLHF
TGTGCCAGCAGTTTATTGGGCCCCCTCCACTTT
>TRBV15|TRBJ2-7|NA|once
CATSSGRLSYEQYF
TGTGCCACCAGCAGTGGCCGATTATCCTACGAGCAGTACTTC
>TRBV29-1|TRBJ1-4|NA|NA
CSVEGSKEKLFF
TGCAGCGTTGAAGGATCTAAGGAAAAACTGTTTTTT
>TRBV7-6|TRBJ1-5|TRBD1|NA
CASSLRPGGLNQPQHF
TGTGCCAGCAGCTTAAGGCCAGGGGGCCTCAATCAGCCCCAGCATTTT
>TRBV30|TRBJ1-5|NA|few
CAWSVDRNQPQHF
TGTGCCTGGAGTGTGGACAGAAATCAGCCCCAGCATTTT
>TRBV7-9|TRBJ2-7|TRBD2|NA
CASSHGTSGGYEQYF
TGTGCCAGCAGCCACGGGACTAGCGGGGGCTACGAGCAGTACTTC
>TRBV18|TRBJ2-3|TRBD1|NA
CASSRGQGAISDTQYF
TGTGCCAGCTCGCGAGGACAGGGGGCGATTTCGGATACGCAGTATTTT
>TRBV2|TRBJ2-1|TRBD2|NA
CASSERPSLLAGGYNEQFF
TGTGCCAGCAGTGAACGCCCTAGTTTACTAGCGGGAGGTTACAATGAGCAGTTCTTC
>TRBV19|TRBJ2-3|TRBD2|NA
CASTGTVGLAATDTQYF
TGTGCCAGCACCGGGACAGTGGGACTAGCGGCCACAGATACGCAGTATTTT
>TRBV7-6|TRBJ2-7|TRBD2|NA
CASSPTTSGDYEQYF
TGTGCCAGCAGCCCCACGACTAGCGGGGACTACGAGCAGTACTTC
>TRBV18|TRBJ2-3|TRBD2|NA
CASGGGTTDTQYF
TGTGCCAGCGGCGGGGGGACCACAGATACGCAGTATTTT
>TRBV5-4|TRBJ2-1|TRBD1|NA
CASSPEPGQGGNEQFF
TGTGCCAGCAGCCCTGAACCGGGACAGGGGGGCAATGAGCAGTTCTTC
>TRBV7-3|TRBJ2-1|NA|once
CASSLMGGSYNEQFF
TGTGCCAGCAGCTTAATGGGAGGTTCCTACAATGAGCAGTTCTTC
>TRBV29-1|TRBJ1-2|NA|NA
CSVERSRGVAYGYTF
TGCAGCGTTGAAAGGTCTCGGGGAGTTGCCTATGGCTACACCTTC
>TRBV30|TRBJ2-1|TRBD2|NA
CAWSLLGTRNGEQFF
TGTGCCTGGAGCCTGCTCGGGACTAGAAACGGCGAGCAGTTCTTC
>TRBV9|TRBJ1-1|TRBD1|NA
CASTPFQGANTEAFF
TGTGCCAGCACCCCATTCCAGGGGGCGAACACTGAAGCTTTCTTT
>TRBV7-2|TRBJ2-1|NA|once
CASSLDRTSSYNEQFF
TGTGCCAGCAGCTTAGACAGGACCAGCTCCTACAATGAGCAGTTCTTC
>TRBV7-9|TRBJ1-5|NA|NA
CASSSETAHQPQHF
TGTGCCAGCAGCTCAGAGACAGCCCATCAGCCCCAGCATTTT
>TRBV7-9|TRBJ2-5|TRBD1|NA
CASSGQGQETQYF
TGTGCCAGCAGTGGACAGGGACAAGAGACCCAGTACTTC
>TRBV6-5|TRBJ1-1|NA|NA
CASSYRGGTEAFF
TGTGCCAGCAGTTACAGGGGCGGCACTGAAGCTTTCTTT
>TRBV6-1|TRBJ1-2|NA|NA
CASNTGNNYGYTF
TGTGCCAGCAATACAGGGAATAACTATGGCTACACCTTC
>TRBV7-9|TRBJ1-1|TRBD1|few
CASSLAGQGENTEAFF
TGTGCCAGCAGCTTAGCGGGACAGGGTGAGAACACTGAAGCTTTCTTT
>TRBV5-4|TRBJ2-5|TRBD1|NA
CASSYPGQGAKTQYF
TGTGCCAGCAGCTATCCGGGACAGGGGGCAAAGACCCAGTACTTC
>TRBV9|TRBJ1-3|NA|NA
CASSGTGSGNTIYF
TGTGCCAGCAGCGGCACAGGGTCTGGAAACACCATATATTTT
>TRBV6-4|TRBJ2-3|TRBD2|NA
CAGSDDAGDTDTQYF
TGTGCCGGCAGTGACGACGCGGGGGACACAGATACGCAGTATTTT
>TRBV28|TRBJ2-3|TRBD1|NA
CASSLSGTGSADTQYF
TGTGCCAGCAGTTTATCCGGGACAGGGTCTGCAGATACGCAGTATTTT
>TRBV7-6|TRBJ1-4|TRBD1|NA
CASSFDRGRGEKLFF
TGTGCCAGCAGCTTTGACAGGGGGCGAGGGGAAAAACTGTTTTTT
>TRBV5-1|TRBJ2-7|TRBD2|NA
CASSASLSGRRTYEQYF
TGCGCCAGCAGCGCGAGTTTAAGCGGGAGAAGGACCTACGAGCAGTACTTC
>TRBV7-9|TRBJ1-1|NA|NA
CASSFNLQGTEAFF
TGTGCCAGCAGCTTTAACTTACAGGGCACTGAAGCTTTCTTT
>TRBV14|TRBJ2-7|NA|NA
CASSQDQEGPSSYEQYF
TGTGCCAGCAGCCAAGATCAGGAGGGGCCTAGCTCCTACGAGCAGTACTTC
>TRBV9|TRBJ2-5|TRBD2|NA
CASSVVASGGLETQYF
TGTGCCAGCAGCGTAGTGGCTAGCGGGGGGCTTGAGACCCAGTACTTC
>TRBV28|TRBJ1-2|TRBD1|NA
CASSETPRQGEYGYTF
TGTGCCAGCAGTGAAACCCCCCGCCAGGGGGAGTATGGCTACACCTTC